This TCR beta chain stems from a study of cytomegalovirus exposure and HLA in healthy donors. Study observations and caveats: Rarity held for most TCR sequences, but there were some public TCRs that occurred in many donors. Associated with cytomegalovirus, according to the listing, were 150 to 200 TCR beta chains. With high specificity and sensitivity, the classifier reportedly diagnosed cytomegalovirus status.

This CDR3 is 11 amino acids long. Germline CDR1 SNHLY, CDR2 FYNNEI. V lost 2 bases, J lost 10 bases, and 6 bases lay in between. Here immunoSEQ multiplex PCR was the method, and the copy in TCRdb shows in-frame clones only, minus some. The table has tens of thousands of clones, approximately 93% seen once. In regard to this clone: As yet, its antigen is unknown.

The rearrangement links TRBV2 to TRBJ2-1; D is unclear. The TCR sequence derives from a man aged 18 to 35 in good health and CMV-seronegative. Source material: PBMCs. CDR3 in amino acids: CASSERVEQFF. The CDR3 DNA follows: TGTGCCAGCAGTGAACGGGTGGAGCAGTTCTTC.